This T cell receptor (beta chain) came from a study of CD8 T cells in ankylosing spondylitis. The CDR3 spans 15 residues. Germline V gene lookup returns CDR1 SGDLS and CDR2 YYNGEE. Trimming stripped 0 bases from V and 0 bases from J, with 10 bases between. 5'-RACE, quantitative and with molecular barcodes, yielded the TCR beta libraries. TCRdb re-derived calls from the 5' RACE reads in MiXCR, one entry per CDR3 protein. The sample holds 150,000 to 200,000 distinct CDR3 sequences, 15% to 20% seen once. The sequenced sample was blood, either unsorted or a sorted T cell fraction (not recorded which). V and J are TRBV9 and TRBJ2-7; the D call may be TRBD1 or TRBD2 (5 bases each). The receptor was isolated from a male donor between 10 and 30 years old with ankylosing spondylitis or in good health (not recorded which). CDR3 coding DNA: TGTGCCAGCAGCGTAGTTGGGGACGGCTCCTACGAGCAGTACTTC. Translating it yields CASSVVGDGSYEQYF.